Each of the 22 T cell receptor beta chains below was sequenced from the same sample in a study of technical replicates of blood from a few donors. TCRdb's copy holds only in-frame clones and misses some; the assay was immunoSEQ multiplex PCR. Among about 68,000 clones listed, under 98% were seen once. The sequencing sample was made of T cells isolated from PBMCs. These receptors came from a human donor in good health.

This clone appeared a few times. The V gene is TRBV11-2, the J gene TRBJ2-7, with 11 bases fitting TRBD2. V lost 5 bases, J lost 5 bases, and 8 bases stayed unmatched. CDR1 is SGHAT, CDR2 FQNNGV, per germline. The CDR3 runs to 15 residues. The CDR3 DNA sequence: TGTGCCAGCAGCGAGAGCACTAGCGGGAGAAACGAGCAGTACTTC. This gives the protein CASSESTSGRNEQYF.

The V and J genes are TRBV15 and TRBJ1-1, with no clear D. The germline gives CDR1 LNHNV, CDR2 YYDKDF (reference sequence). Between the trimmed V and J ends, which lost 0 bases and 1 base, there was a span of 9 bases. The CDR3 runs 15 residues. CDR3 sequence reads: CATSREEIPNTEAFF. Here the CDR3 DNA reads TGTGCCACCAGCAGAGAAGAGATCCCGAACACTGAAGCTTTCTTT.

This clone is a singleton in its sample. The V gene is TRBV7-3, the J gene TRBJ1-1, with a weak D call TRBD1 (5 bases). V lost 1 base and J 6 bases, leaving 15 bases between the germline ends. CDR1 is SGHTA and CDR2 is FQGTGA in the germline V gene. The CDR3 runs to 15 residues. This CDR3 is CASSLIRAGKAEAFF. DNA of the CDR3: TGTGCCAGCAGCTTAATCAGGGCAGGGAAGGCTGAAGCTTTCTTT.

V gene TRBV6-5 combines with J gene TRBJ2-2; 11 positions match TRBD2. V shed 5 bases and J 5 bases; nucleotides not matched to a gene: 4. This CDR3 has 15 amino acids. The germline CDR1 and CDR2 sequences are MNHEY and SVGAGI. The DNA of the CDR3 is TGTGCCAGCAGTGGCTGGACTAGCGGGACCGGGGAGCTGTTTTTT. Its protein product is CASSGWTSGTGELFF.

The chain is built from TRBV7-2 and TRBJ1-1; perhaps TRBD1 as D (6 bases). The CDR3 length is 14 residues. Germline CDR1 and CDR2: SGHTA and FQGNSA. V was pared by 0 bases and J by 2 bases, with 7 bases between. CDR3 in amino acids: CASSLAGANTEAFF. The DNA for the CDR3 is TGTGCCAGCAGCTTAGCGGGGGCTAACACTGAAGCTTTCTTT.

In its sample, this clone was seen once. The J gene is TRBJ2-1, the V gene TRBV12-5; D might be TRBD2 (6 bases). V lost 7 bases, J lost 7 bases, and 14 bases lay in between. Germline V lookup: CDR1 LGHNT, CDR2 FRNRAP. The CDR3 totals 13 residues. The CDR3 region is CASATHGGNEQFF. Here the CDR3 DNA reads TGTGCTAGTGCCACACATGGGGGGAATGAGCAGTTCTTC.

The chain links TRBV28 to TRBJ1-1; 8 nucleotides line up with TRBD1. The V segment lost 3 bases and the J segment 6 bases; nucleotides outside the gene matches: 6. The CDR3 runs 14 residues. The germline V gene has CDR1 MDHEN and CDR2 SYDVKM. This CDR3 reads CASSFLGTGPEAFF. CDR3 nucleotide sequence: TGTGCCAGCAGTTTCCTAGGGACAGGACCTGAAGCTTTCTTT.

CDR3 nucleotides: TGTGCCAGCAAGGCGGGGGCTAACACTGAAGCTTTCTTT. Its protein is CASKAGANTEAFF. The chain has TRBV5-4 and TRBJ1-1; D possibly corresponds to TRBD1 (6 bases). Germline loops: CDR1 SGHNT, CDR2 YYREEE (reference sequence). Trimming removed 6 bases at V and 2 bases at J, with 11 bases between. There are 13 residues in the CDR3.

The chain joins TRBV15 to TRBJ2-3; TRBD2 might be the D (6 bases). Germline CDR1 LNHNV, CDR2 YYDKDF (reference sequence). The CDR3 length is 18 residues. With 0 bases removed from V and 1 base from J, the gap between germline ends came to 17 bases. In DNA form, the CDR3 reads TGTGCCACCAGCAGAGATTACGTTGGGCGGGAACGCACAGATACGCAGTATTTT. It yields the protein CATSRDYVGRERTDTQYF.

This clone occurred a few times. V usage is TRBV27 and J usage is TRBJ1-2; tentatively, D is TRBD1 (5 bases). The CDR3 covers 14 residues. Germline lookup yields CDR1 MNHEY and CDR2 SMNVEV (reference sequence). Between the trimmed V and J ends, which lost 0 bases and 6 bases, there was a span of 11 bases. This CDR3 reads CASSLSSAGNGYTF. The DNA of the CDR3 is TGTGCCAGCAGTTTATCGTCGGCAGGGAATGGCTACACCTTC.

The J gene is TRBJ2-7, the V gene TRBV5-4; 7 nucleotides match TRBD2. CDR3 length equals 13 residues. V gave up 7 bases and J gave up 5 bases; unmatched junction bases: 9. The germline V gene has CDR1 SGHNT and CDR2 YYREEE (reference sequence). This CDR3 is CASSGLGQNEQYF. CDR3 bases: TGTGCCAGCTCAGGACTAGGTCAAAACGAGCAGTACTTC. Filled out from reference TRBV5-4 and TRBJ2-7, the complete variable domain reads ETGVTQSPTHLIKTRGQQVTLRCSSQSGHNTVSWYQQALGQGPQFIFQYYREEENGRGNFPPRFSGLQFPNYSSELNVNALELDDSALYLCASSGLGQNEQYFGPGTRLTVT.

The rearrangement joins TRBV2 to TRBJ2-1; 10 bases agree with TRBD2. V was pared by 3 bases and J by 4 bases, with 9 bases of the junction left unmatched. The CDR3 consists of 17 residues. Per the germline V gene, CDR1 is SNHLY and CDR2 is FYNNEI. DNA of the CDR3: TGTGCCAGCAGTGAGAGGCTAGCGGGAGAAGCTTACAATGAGCAGTTCTTC. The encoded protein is CASSERLAGEAYNEQFF.

CDR3 in amino acids: CASSLIPGVPYEQYF. The CDR3 DNA reads TGTGCCAGCAGCTTAATCCCCGGGGTTCCCTACGAGCAGTACTTC. The chain recombines TRBV11-3 with TRBJ2-7, with a tentative D call TRBD2 (5 bases). CDR3 size: 15 residues. CDR1 and CDR2 (germline): SGHNT, YENEEA. V gave up 2 bases and J gave up 2 bases, with 13 bases separating them.

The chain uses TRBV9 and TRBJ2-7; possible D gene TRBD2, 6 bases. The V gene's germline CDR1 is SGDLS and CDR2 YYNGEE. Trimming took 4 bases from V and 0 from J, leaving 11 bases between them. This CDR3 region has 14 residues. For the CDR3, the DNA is TGTGCCAGCAGCTTTAGCGGCCTCTCCTACGAGCAGTACTTC. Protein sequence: CASSFSGLSYEQYF. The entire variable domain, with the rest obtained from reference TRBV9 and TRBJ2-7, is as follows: DSGVTQTPKHLITATGQRVTLRCSPRSGDLSVYWYQQSLDQGLQFLIQYYNGEERAKGNILERFSAQQFPDLHSELNLSSLELGDSALYFCASSFSGLSYEQYFGPGTRLTVT.

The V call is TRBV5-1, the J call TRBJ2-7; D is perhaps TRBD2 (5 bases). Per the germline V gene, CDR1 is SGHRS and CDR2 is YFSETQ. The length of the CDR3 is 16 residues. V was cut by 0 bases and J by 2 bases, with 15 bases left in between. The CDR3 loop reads CASSLEGNAAAYEQYF. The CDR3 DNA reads TGCGCCAGCAGCTTGGAAGGTAATGCAGCGGCCTACGAGCAGTACTTC.

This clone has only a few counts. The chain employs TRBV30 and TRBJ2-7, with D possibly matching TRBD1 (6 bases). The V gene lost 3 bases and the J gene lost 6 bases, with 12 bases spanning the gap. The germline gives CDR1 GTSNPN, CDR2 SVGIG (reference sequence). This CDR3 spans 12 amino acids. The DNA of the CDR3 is TGTGCCTGGAGACTTCAGGGGTCCGAGCAGTACTTC. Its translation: CAWRLQGSEQYF.

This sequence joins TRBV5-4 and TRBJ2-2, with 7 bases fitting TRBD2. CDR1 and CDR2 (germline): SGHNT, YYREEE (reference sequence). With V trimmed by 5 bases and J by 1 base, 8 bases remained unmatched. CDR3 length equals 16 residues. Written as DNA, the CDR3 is TGTGCCAGCAGACCGGCCGGGAGGATGAACACCGGGGAGCTGTTTTTT. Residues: CASRPAGRMNTGELFF.

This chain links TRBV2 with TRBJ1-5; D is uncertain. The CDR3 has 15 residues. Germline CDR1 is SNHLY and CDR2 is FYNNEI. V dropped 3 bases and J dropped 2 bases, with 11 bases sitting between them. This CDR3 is CASSELQGGNQPQHF. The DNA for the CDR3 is TGTGCCAGCAGTGAGCTTCAAGGAGGCAATCAGCCCCAGCATTTT.

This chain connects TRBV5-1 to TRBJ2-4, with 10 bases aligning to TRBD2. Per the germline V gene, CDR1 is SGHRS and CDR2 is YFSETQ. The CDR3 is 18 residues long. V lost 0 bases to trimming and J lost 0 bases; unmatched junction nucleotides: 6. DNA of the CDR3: TGCGCCAGCAGCTTGGGCTATACTAGCGGGGTAGCCAAAAACATTCAGTACTTC. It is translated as CASSLGYTSGVAKNIQYF.

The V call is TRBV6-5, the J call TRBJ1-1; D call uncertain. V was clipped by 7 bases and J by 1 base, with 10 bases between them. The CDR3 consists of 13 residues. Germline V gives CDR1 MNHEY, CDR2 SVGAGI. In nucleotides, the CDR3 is TGTGCCAGCAAGGAGGGTTGGAACACTGAAGCTTTCTTT. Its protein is CASKEGWNTEAFF.

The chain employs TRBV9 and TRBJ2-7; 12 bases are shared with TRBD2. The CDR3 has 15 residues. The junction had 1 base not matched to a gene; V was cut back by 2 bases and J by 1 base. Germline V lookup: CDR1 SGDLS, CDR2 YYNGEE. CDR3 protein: CASSVGLAGSYEQYF. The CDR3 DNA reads TGTGCCAGCAGCGTTGGACTAGCGGGGTCCTACGAGCAGTACTTC.

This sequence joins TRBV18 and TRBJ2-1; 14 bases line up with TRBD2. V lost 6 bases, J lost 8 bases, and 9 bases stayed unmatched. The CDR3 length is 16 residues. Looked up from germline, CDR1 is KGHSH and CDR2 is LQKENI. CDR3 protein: CASSTSGLAGVDEQFF. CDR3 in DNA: TGTGCCAGCTCGACTTCGGGACTAGCGGGAGTAGATGAGCAGTTCTTC. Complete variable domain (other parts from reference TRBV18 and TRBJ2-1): NAGVMQNPRHLVRRRGQEARLRCSPMKGHSHVYWYRQLPEEGLKFMVYLQKENIIDESGMPKERFSAEFPKEGPSILRIQQVVRGDSAAYFCASSTSGLAGVDEQFFGPGTRLTVL.